The 24 T cell receptor beta chains reported below all come from one sample, sequenced in a study of blood T cells in healthy people across ages. Alongside a J-beta primer mix, a sample-barcoded 5' primer served in a second PCR lasting about 7 to 12 cycles. TCRdb passed the 5' RACE reads through MiXCR, listing each CDR3 protein once. Among around 1,600,000 distinct CDR3 sequences listed, under 55% were seen once. Material for sequencing was blood. The receptors originated from a woman between 18 and 29 years old in good health.

The rearrangement links TRBV10-3 to TRBJ1-1; D uncertain. V was cut by 4 bases and J by 2 bases, with 8 bases left in between. Per germline, CDR1 ENHRY and CDR2 SYGVKD. The CDR3 sequence is 13 residues long. This CDR3 is CAISVGINTEAFF. The CDR3 DNA is TGTGCCATCAGTGTGGGGATAAACACTGAAGCTTTCTTT.

V is TRBV12-3 or TRBV12-4 and J is TRBJ2-2, with D hard to call. V lost 1 base and J lost 5, with 17 bases in between. This CDR3 has 17 amino acids. The CDR3 region has the DNA TGTGCCAGCAGTTTAGTTGCCTCTCCCGTTTTGACCGGGGAGCTGTTTTTT. This gives the protein CASSLVASPVLTGELFF.

The J gene is TRBJ2-7, the V gene TRBV21-1. TRBV21-1 is shown as a pseudogene. This CDR3 spans 13 amino acids. The CDR3 coding sequence is TGTGCCAGCAGCAAAGCGTGGGTCTACGAGCAGTACTTC. It codes for CASSKAWVYEQYF.

The chain uses TRBV27 and TRBJ2-2; 8 bases fit TRBD2. Per the germline V gene, CDR1 is MNHEY and CDR2 is SMNVEV (reference sequence). With V trimmed by 3 bases and J by 7 bases, 1 base remained unmatched. The CDR3 spans 13 residues. DNA of the CDR3: TGTGCCAGCAGTTTCGGGGGGGTCGGGGAGCTGTTTTTT. It codes for CASSFGGVGELFF.

This clonotype has just a few counts. A junction end diverges from the germline sequence, so it may reflect a read error. V is TRBV7-7 and J is TRBJ2-6; no definite D call. The CDR3 spans 16 residues. From germline, CDR1 is SSHAT and CDR2 FNYEAQ (reference sequence). This CDR3 reads CASSLVSSSGANVLTF. The CDR3 DNA is TGTGCTAGCAGCTTAGTTTCGAGCTCTGGGGCCAACGTCCTGACTTTC.

This clonotype was seen ten or more times. V and J are TRBV7-9 and TRBJ2-1, with 7 bases fitting TRBD1. This CDR3 region has 15 residues. V lost 5 bases and J lost 3; bases outside the gene matches: 7. Germline lookup yields CDR1 SEHNR and CDR2 FQNEAQ (reference sequence). The CDR3 DNA is TGTGCCAGCAGCAGCCCCGGGACAGACTACAATGAGCAGTTCTTC. Protein sequence: CASSSPGTDYNEQFF.

The rearrangement joins TRBV12-3 or TRBV12-4 to TRBJ2-7; 9 bases line up with TRBD2. The length of the CDR3 is 14 residues. The V segment lost 3 bases and the J segment 5 bases; nucleotides outside the gene matches: 5. CDR3 nucleotide sequence: TGTGCCAGCAGTTTCATAGCGGGAGCCCACGAGCAGTACTTC. Protein: CASSFIAGAHEQYF.

The rearrangement uses TRBV11-2 and TRBJ2-7; 12 bases fit TRBD2. The CDR3 has 15 amino acids. CDR1 and CDR2 from the germline V gene are SGHAT and FQNNGV. V shed 5 bases and J 3 bases; nucleotides not matched to a gene: 5. CDR3 sequence: CASSLAGGPHYEQYF. DNA of the CDR3: TGTGCCAGCAGCCTAGCGGGGGGGCCCCACTACGAGCAGTACTTC.

The chain joins TRBV3-1 to TRBJ1-1, with D tentatively TRBD1 (5 bases). CDR3 size: 17 residues. Trimming removed 0 bases from V and 1 base from J, with 15 bases in between. CDR1 is LGHDT, CDR2 YNNKEL, per germline (reference sequence). The chain's CDR3 is CASSQEGTVRPNTEAFF. The CDR3 region has the DNA TGTGCCAGCAGCCAAGAGGGGACGGTCAGGCCGAACACTGAAGCTTTCTTT.

This clonotype was recorded at least ten times. The chain links TRBV7-9 to TRBJ2-1, with TRBD2 matching over 8 bases. The CDR3 spans 16 residues. CDR1 and CDR2 (germline): SEHNR, FQNEAQ (reference sequence). J was trimmed by 6 bases and V by 7 bases; bases with no gene match: 14. The CDR3 spells CASKPYGGGNLNEQFF. In DNA form, the CDR3 reads TGTGCCAGCAAACCTTACGGGGGGGGGAACCTCAATGAGCAGTTCTTC.

V gene TRBV6-5 combines with J gene TRBJ2-3; tentative D call: TRBD1 (5 bases). CDR1 is MNHEY, CDR2 SVGAGI, per germline. Trimming stripped 5 bases from V and 2 bases from J, with 11 bases between. CDR3 length: 14 residues. The CDR3 loop is CASSDARDTDTQYF. In nucleotides, the CDR3 is TGTGCCAGCAGTGACGCCAGGGACACAGATACGCAGTATTTT.

J is TRBJ2-7 and V is TRBV10-3, with TRBD2 identical over 12 bases. The V and J ends lost 4 bases and 3 bases, in that order; junction bases with no gene match: 4. The CDR3 is made up of 15 amino acids. Germline V gene data show CDR1 as ENHRY and CDR2 as SYGVKD. The CDR3 region has the DNA TGTGCCATCAGTGTCACTAGCGGGAGGCTCTACGAGCAGTACTTC. This sequence encodes CAISVTSGRLYEQYF.

This clonotype was seen only a few times. The rearrangement joins TRBV6-1 to TRBJ2-1, with 7 bases matching TRBD2. The V and J ends lost 5 bases and 3 bases, in that order; junction bases with no gene match: 7. The CDR3 length is 15 residues. Germline V gene data show CDR1 as MNHNS and CDR2 as SASEGT. The CDR3 coding sequence is TGTGCCAGCAGTTCCGGGAGGTTGAGCTACAATGAGCAGTTCTTC. Its translation is CASSSGRLSYNEQFF.

V usage is TRBV6-2 or TRBV6-3 and J usage is TRBJ1-5; TRBD1 is a possible D gene (5 bases). This CDR3 contains 14 residues. Germline CDR1 reads MNHEY; CDR2 reads SVGEGT. V lost 6 bases, J lost 4 bases, and 13 bases lay in between. In DNA form, the CDR3 reads TGTGCCAGCAGCCCCCCGCAGGGTAATCAGCCCCAGCATTTT. Protein: CASSPPQGNQPQHF.

The V call is TRBV4-3, the J call TRBJ2-1; no clear D. Trimming pared 4 bases from V and 6 bases from J, leaving 10 bases between. CDR1 and CDR2 from the germline V gene are LGHNA and YSLEER. The CDR3 extends over 13 amino acids. This chain's CDR3 is CASSLSLCNEQFF. The CDR3 bases are TGCGCCAGCAGCCTTTCCCTCTGCAATGAGCAGTTCTTC.

The CDR3 DNA is TGCAGTGCTACCCTAGCTACCTACAATGAGCAGTTCTTC. This sequence encodes CSATLATYNEQFF. The J gene is TRBJ2-1, the V gene TRBV20-1; tentatively, D is TRBD2 (5 bases). The CDR3 covers 13 residues. Germline V lookup: CDR1 DFQATT, CDR2 SNEGSKA (reference sequence). Trimming cost V 4 bases and J 2 bases, with 9 bases left between them.

The sample holds many counts of this clonotype. The chain uses TRBV29-1 and TRBJ2-1, with 14 positions matching TRBD2. The junction had 6 bases not matched to a gene; V was cut back by 6 bases and J by 8 bases. CDR1 SQVTM and CDR2 ANQGSEA come from the germline V gene. CDR3 length equals 14 residues. The CDR3, as DNA: TGCAGCGTGCTGGGACTAGCGGGAGAGGATGAGCAGTTCTTC. It codes for CSVLGLAGEDEQFF.

This clonotype came up a few times. The rearrangement joins TRBV20-1 to TRBJ2-3; no reliable D call. The CDR3 spans 15 residues. Trimming pared 4 bases from V and 4 bases from J, leaving 18 bases between. CDR1 and CDR2 (germline): DFQATT, SNEGSKA (reference sequence). The CDR3 spells CSATHFEVVADTQYF. CDR3 DNA: TGCAGTGCTACCCACTTCGAAGTTGTCGCAGATACGCAGTATTTT.

Comments on this clonotype: One end of the junction varies from germline; a read error may be responsible. This chain uses TRBV6-2 or TRBV6-3 with TRBJ2-7, with D hard to call. The germline CDR1 and CDR2 sequences are MNHEY and SVGEGT. This CDR3 has 14 amino acids. The CDR3 reads CASSYSKMAYERYF. CDR3 nucleotides: TGTGCCAGCAGTTACTCGAAGATGGCCTACGAGCGGTACTTC.

V and J are TRBV5-1 and TRBJ2-7, with D tentatively TRBD2 (7 bases). The tail of the sequence fits TRBJ2-5 better, so the J call may be wrong. Germline V gene sequence: CDR1 SGHRS, CDR2 YFSETQ. The CDR3 is made up of 15 amino acids. The CDR3 here is CASSPTGGVGETQYF. The DNA of the CDR3 is TGCGCCAGCAGCCCGACGGGGGGCGTCGGGGAGACCCAGTACTTC.

Notes on this clonotype: A junction end diverges from the germline sequence, so it may reflect a read error. The V gene is TRBV2, the J gene TRBJ1-4; a weak D match, TRBD1 (6 bases). The CDR3 loop spans 13 amino acids. Germline CDR1 is SNHLY and CDR2 is FYNNEI. The CDR3 sequence is CASGGTTNEELFF. The CDR3, as DNA: TGTGCCAGCGGCGGGACAACTAATGAAGAACTGTTTTTT.

This rearrangement joins TRBV7-9 to TRBJ1-2; D may be TRBD1 (5 bases). The germline gives CDR1 SEHNR, CDR2 FQNEAQ (reference sequence). This CDR3 spans 14 amino acids. The V gene lost 4 bases and the J gene lost 4 bases, with 13 bases spanning the gap. CDR3 coding DNA: TGTGCCAGCAGCTCGCGGGACCACACCTATGGCTACACCTTC. This translates into CASSSRDHTYGYTF.

This clonotype was counted only a few times. J is TRBJ2-7 and V is TRBV29-1; D possibly corresponds to TRBD1 (5 bases). Germline CDR1 reads SQVTM; CDR2 reads ANQGSEA. The CDR3 is 15 amino acids. Trimming took off 6 bases at V and 1 base at J, with 19 bases between the two ends. CDR3 in amino acids: CSVRNGGGASYEQYF. CDR3 DNA: TGCAGCGTCCGGAATGGCGGTGGGGCTTCCTACGAGCAGTACTTC.

The chain is built from TRBV7-6 and TRBJ2-3; D is uncertain. Trimming removed 1 base from V and 0 bases from J, with 11 bases in between. The CDR3 totals 16 residues. CDR1 is SGHVS, CDR2 FNYEAQ, per germline. The CDR3 loop is CASSLGQRTSTDTQYF. The CDR3 DNA reads TGTGCCAGCAGCTTAGGTCAGAGAACTAGCACAGATACGCAGTATTTT.